This is a list of T cell receptor beta chains from one sample in a study of CXCR3-negative and CXCR3-positive naive CD8 T cells. TCRdb re-called the 5' RACE reads; one entry per CDR3 protein, DNA not given. The sample totals some 150,000 distinct CDR3 sequences. Sequencing was performed on naive CXCR3+ CD8+ T cells from blood. All receptors derive from a human donor in good health. Some clones in this sample may be carry-over from other donors' samples. Both conserved end residues are part of each CDR3.

J: TRBJ2-5
V: TRBV4-1
CDR3: CASSQGADQETQYF

J: TRBJ1-1
V: TRBV27
CDR3: CASSLVVGVEAFF

J: TRBJ1-3
V: TRBV28
CDR3: CASSPWTENSGNTIYF

J: TRBJ2-7
V: TRBV6-5
CDR3: CASSSSGQNYEQYF

J: TRBJ2-2
V: TRBV15
CDR3: CATSRESMAGSNTGELFF

J: TRBJ2-5
V: TRBV29-1
CDR3: CSVEGGELETQYF

J: TRBJ2-7
V: TRBV28
CDR3: CASRGTSALEQYF

J: TRBJ1-4
V: TRBV21-1
CDR3: CASSYPVGTATSLTNEKLFF

J: TRBJ2-7
V: TRBV20-1
CDR3: CSAEETSLKPYEQYF

J: TRBJ2-1
V: TRBV28
CDR3: CASSLSAGNEQFF

J: TRBJ2-7
V: TRBV28
CDR3: CASSYGVTYEQYF

J: TRBJ1-2
V: TRBV25-1
CDR3: CASSELYSPFYGYTF

J: TRBJ1-1
V: TRBV12-3/TRBV12-4
CDR3: CASSLVGDTEAFF

J: TRBJ1-1
V: TRBV14
CDR3: CASSQEGGPNTEAFF

J: TRBJ2-7
V: TRBV12-3/TRBV12-4
CDR3: CASSLSDTLYEQYF

J: TRBJ1-1
V: TRBV18
CDR3: CASSPPGLEAFF

J: TRBJ2-5
V: TRBV5-1
CDR3: CASSSEGTSGGVGETQYF

J: TRBJ2-5
V: TRBV10-3
CDR3: CAISELDGGETQYF

J: TRBJ2-7
V: TRBV7-9
CDR3: CASSLVYSGAYEQYF

J: TRBJ2-3
V: TRBV9
CDR3: CASSVRRGDTQYF

J: TRBJ2-5
V: TRBV28
CDR3: CASSFGLADQETQYF

J: TRBJ2-2
V: TRBV3-1
CDR3: CASSQVLQGPGELFF

J: TRBJ2-7
V: TRBV5-6
CDR3: CASSGPGLAVYEQYF

J: TRBJ2-2
V: TRBV7-8
CDR3: CASSVRANWNTGELFF

J: TRBJ2-7
V: TRBV9
CDR3: CASSAGISSYEQYF

J: TRBJ1-2
V: TRBV6-2/TRBV6-3
CDR3: CASSYEVGQNYYGYTF

J: TRBJ2-7
V: TRBV4-1
CDR3: CASSQGRASSYEQYF

J: TRBJ2-7
V: TRBV29-1
CDR3: CSVSDSSYEQYF

J: TRBJ2-2
V: TRBV29-1
CDR3: CSVEAGGRTGELFF

J: TRBJ1-1
V: TRBV6-2/TRBV6-3
CDR3: CASSYWGYGANTEAFF

J: TRBJ1-5
V: TRBV28
CDR3: CASSSGQGNQPQHF

J: TRBJ1-1
V: TRBV14
CDR3: CASRDFGNTEAFF

J: TRBJ2-7
V: TRBV7-2
CDR3: CASSLSPGTSNEQYF

J: TRBJ2-5
V: TRBV20-1
CDR3: CSASRVQWPKETQYF

J: TRBJ2-3
V: TRBV5-1
CDR3: CASSLVQRGGLVPDTQYF

J: TRBJ1-5
V: TRBV9
CDR3: CASSAWDSMNQPQHF

J: TRBJ1-2
V: TRBV29-1
CDR3: CSVEDVGGRRYGYTF

J: TRBJ2-3
V: TRBV6-2/TRBV6-3
CDR3: CASSPSDGGTDTQYF

J: TRBJ2-2
V: TRBV4-1
CDR3: CASSQVLADTGELFF

J: TRBJ2-7
V: TRBV7-9
CDR3: CASSGVRDRGFYEQYF

J: TRBJ2-1
V: TRBV4-3
CDR3: CASSLRDSTRNEQFF